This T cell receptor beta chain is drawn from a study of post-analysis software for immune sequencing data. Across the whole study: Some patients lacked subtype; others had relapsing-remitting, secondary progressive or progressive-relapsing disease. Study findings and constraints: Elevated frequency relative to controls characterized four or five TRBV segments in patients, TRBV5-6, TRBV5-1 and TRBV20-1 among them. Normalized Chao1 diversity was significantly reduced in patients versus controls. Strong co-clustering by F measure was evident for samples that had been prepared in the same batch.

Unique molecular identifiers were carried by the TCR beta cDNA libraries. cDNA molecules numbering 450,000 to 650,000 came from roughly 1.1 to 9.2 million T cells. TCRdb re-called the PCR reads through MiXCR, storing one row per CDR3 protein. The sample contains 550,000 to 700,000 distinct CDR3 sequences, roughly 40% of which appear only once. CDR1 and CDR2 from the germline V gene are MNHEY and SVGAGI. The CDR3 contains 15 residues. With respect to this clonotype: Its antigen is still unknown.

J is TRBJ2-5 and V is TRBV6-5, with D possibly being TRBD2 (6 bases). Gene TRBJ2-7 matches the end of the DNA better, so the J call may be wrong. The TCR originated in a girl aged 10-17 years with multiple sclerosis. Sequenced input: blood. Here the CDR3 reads CATKSGRRSSYEQYF. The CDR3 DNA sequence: TGTGCCACTAAAAGCGGGCGGAGAAGCTCCTACGAGCAGTACTTC.